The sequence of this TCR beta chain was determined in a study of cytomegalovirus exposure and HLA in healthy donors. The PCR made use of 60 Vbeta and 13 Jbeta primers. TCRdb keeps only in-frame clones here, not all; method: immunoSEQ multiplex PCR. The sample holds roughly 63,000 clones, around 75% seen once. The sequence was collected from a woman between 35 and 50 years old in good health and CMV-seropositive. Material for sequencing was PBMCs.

This CDR3 reads CAISEVRGDGGYTF. The CDR3 DNA sequence: TGTGCCATCAGTGAGGTGCGGGGCGATGGAGGCTACACCTTC. J is TRBJ1-2 and V is TRBV10-3, with a tentative D call TRBD1 (5 bases). Germline-derived CDR1 and CDR2 are ENHRY and SYGVKD. This CDR3 contains 14 residues. The V end lost 2 bases, the J end lost 8 bases, and 15 bases lay between the germline ends.